This is a list of T cell receptor beta chains from one sample in a study of CD8 T cell repertoires and HIV-1 epitope variants. The repertoire was sequenced with immunoSEQ multiplex PCR; TCRdb's copy has only in-frame clones and lacks some. The repertoire holds around 5,400 clones, with 66% as singletons. For these TCRs, the target antigens are not known. Input material: cultured CD8+ T cells derived from PBMCs. The receptors originated from a male donor with HIV. CDR3s include the opening cysteine and the closing phenylalanine or tryptophan. D genes are given only for firm matches. Clone size is given for some rows only: seen once, a few or many times, or a class if the clone is expanded.

j_call v_call clone_size d_call cdr3_aa cdr3_nt
TRBJ2-7 TRBV28 - TRBD2 CATENSIAGGPGGEQYF TGTGCCACCGAAAATAGTATAGCGGGAGGGCCTGGGGGCGAGCAGTACTTC
TRBJ2-7 TRBV5-4 - TRBD1 CASSKDRAYEQYF TGTGCCAGCAGCAAGGACAGGGCCTACGAGCAGTACTTC
TRBJ1-1 TRBV15 once - CATSKGSQPESFF TGTGCCACCAGCAAGGGTTCTCAACCGGAATCTTTCTTT
TRBJ2-3 TRBV28 - TRBD2 CASSFYGRREGGGDTQYF TGTGCCAGCAGTTTTTACGGACGGCGGGAGGGTGGTGGGGATACGCAGTATTTT
TRBJ1-1 TRBV2 few - CASSGGVTEAFF TGTGCCTCTTCTGGGGGTGTCACTGAAGCTTTCTTT
TRBJ2-7 TRBV7-2 - TRBD1 CASSHIAGTGEQYF TGTGCCAGCAGCCATATAGCAGGGACAGGGGAGCAGTACTTC
TRBJ1-2 TRBV10-3 few - CAISGGLDGGYGYTF TGTGCCATCAGTGGGGGCCTGGATGGAGGCTATGGCTACACCTTC
TRBJ2-3 TRBV28 once TRBD2 CASSSSGRETDTQYF TGTGCCAGCAGTTCTAGCGGGAGGGAGACAGATACGCAGTATTTT
TRBJ2-7 TRBV2 few - CASRGSTGLVGGQYF TGTGCCAGCAGGGGATCGACAGGCCTTGTGGGGGGGCAGTACTTC
TRBJ2-2 TRBV29-1 - - CSVPYGSATGELFF TGCAGCGTTCCGTATGGCAGTGCGACCGGGGAGCTGTTTTTT
TRBJ1-1 TRBV10-2 - - CASSESGGTEAFF TGCGCCAGCAGTGAGTCTGGTGGCACTGAAGCTTTCTTT
TRBJ2-1 TRBV7-9 - - CASSLGVGAREQFF TGTGCCAGCAGCTTGGGTGTAGGGGCTCGAGAGCAGTTCTTC
TRBJ1-2 TRBV4-1 - TRBD1 CASSLGDSGRGGYTF TGTGCCAGCAGCCTAGGGGACAGCGGGAGGGGTGGCTACACCTTC
TRBJ1-4 TRBV4-1 - - CASSQVVGDEKLFF TGCGCCAGCAGCCAAGTAGTTGGGGACGAAAAACTGTTTTTT
TRBJ2-2 TRBV11-2 once - CASSLVRQNTGELFF TGTGCCAGCAGCTTGGTCAGGCAGAACACCGGGGAGCTGTTTTTT
TRBJ2-5 TRBV9 - TRBD2 CASSVASSGGETQYF TGTGCCAGCAGCGTAGCTTCGAGCGGGGGGGAGACCCAGTACTTC
TRBJ2-1 TRBV19 - TRBD1 CASSIGTGGDSYNEQFF TGTGCCAGTAGTATAGGGACAGGGGGCGACTCCTACAATGAGCAGTTCTTC
TRBJ1-3 TRBV6-6 once - CASRGDTGLGGNTIYF TGTGCCAGCAGGGGGGACACGGGCTTGGGAGGAAACACCATATATTTT
TRBJ2-7 TRBV6-5 - - CASSVPLAGKDEQYF TGTGCCAGCAGTGTCCCACTAGCCGGGAAGGACGAGCAGTACTTC
TRBJ2-7 TRBV6-6 once TRBD1 CASSYRGTGFYEQYF TGTGCCAGCAGTTATCGAGGGACAGGGTTCTACGAGCAGTACTTC
TRBJ1-1 TRBV2 - - CASSEASGGRGAFF TGTGCCAGCAGTGAAGCCTCCGGGGGTAGGGGAGCTTTCTTT
TRBJ2-7 TRBV6-5 once - CASSLRSSAAYEQYF TGTGCCAGCAGCTTACGAAGCTCAGCAGCCTACGAGCAGTACTTC
TRBJ2-3 TRBV27 - - CASRTGLTSTDTQYF TGTGCCAGCAGGACCGGACTGACTAGCACAGATACGCAGTATTTT
TRBJ1-1 TRBV5-8 - - CASSPGTEAFF TGTGCCAGCAGTCCCGGAACTGAAGCTTTCTTT
TRBJ2-7 TRBV4-1 - TRBD1 CASSQDSFGGQGDSYEQYF TGCGCCAGCAGCCAAGATTCCTTCGGAGGACAGGGGGACTCCTACGAGCAGTACTTC
TRBJ2-5 TRBV28 - - CASSGGTTETQYF TGTGCCAGCAGTGGTGGGACCACAGAGACCCAGTACTTC
TRBJ2-1 TRBV5-1 - TRBD2 CASSPAGLANNEQFF TGCGCCAGCAGCCCCGCCGGACTAGCAAACAATGAGCAGTTCTTC
TRBJ2-2 TRBV11-3 - - CASSLDRAGTNTGELFF TGTGCCAGCAGCTTAGATAGGGCAGGGACCAACACCGGGGAGCTGTTTTTT
TRBJ2-1 TRBV15 - - CATSSRLGGALVEQFF TGTGCCACCAGCAGTCGCCTCGGGGGCGCATTGGTGGAGCAGTTCTTC
TRBJ2-1 TRBV29-1 - - CSGDRRGNEQFF TGCAGCGGAGATAGGAGGGGCAATGAGCAGTTCTTC
TRBJ1-4 TRBV29-1 medium-sized - CSVGVSATNEKLFF TGCAGCGTTGGTGTGAGTGCAACTAATGAAAAACTGTTTTTT
TRBJ1-1 TRBV10-3 - - CAISDLDRENTEAFF TGTGCCATCAGTGACTTGGACAGAGAGAACACTGAAGCTTTCTTT
TRBJ1-5 TRBV4-2 large - CASSQEGETNQPQHF TGTGCCAGCAGCCAAGAAGGGGAAACCAATCAGCCCCAGCATTTT
TRBJ2-7 TRBV7-3 - - CASSLRAGEQYF TGTGCCAGCAGCTTACGAGCGGGCGAGCAGTACTTC
TRBJ1-1 TRBV19 - TRBD1 CASSAPSQGIDTEAFF TGTGCCAGTAGTGCCCCTTCACAGGGGATAGACACTGAAGCTTTCTTT
TRBJ2-1 TRBV19 - TRBD2 CASTHLTSGSRNEQFF TGTGCCAGTACCCATCTCACTAGCGGGAGTCGGAATGAGCAGTTCTTC
TRBJ2-1 TRBV7-9 - TRBD2 CASSLAGVHYNEQFF TGTGCCAGCAGCTTGGCGGGAGTACACTACAATGAGCAGTTCTTC
TRBJ2-7 TRBV25-1 - - CASSDGRTEQYF TGTGCCAGCAGTGACGGTCGGACCGAGCAGTACTTC
TRBJ1-1 TRBV13 - TRBD1 CASSSGQGAGTEAFF TGTGCCAGCAGCTCGGGACAGGGGGCGGGCACTGAAGCTTTCTTT
TRBJ1-1 TRBV27 - - CASSLGVGTEAFF TGTGCCAGCAGTTTAGGGGTGGGAACTGAAGCTTTCTTT
TRBJ2-7 TRBV5-1 - - CASSQENRDLGYEQYF TGCGCCAGCAGCCAGGAGAACAGGGATTTAGGCTACGAGCAGTACTTC
TRBJ2-7 TRBV9 - - CASSVGGRTDEQYF TGTGCCAGCAGCGTAGGGGGTAGAACCGACGAGCAGTACTTC
TRBJ1-2 TRBV11-2 - - CASSSLNAGYTF TGTGCCAGCAGCTCTCTCAACGCTGGCTACACCTTC
TRBJ2-7 TRBV10-1 - TRBD2 CASSEAGDSYEQYF TGCGCCAGCAGTGAGGCGGGAGACTCCTACGAGCAGTACTTC
TRBJ1-2 TRBV13 - TRBD1 CASSLAGGVYGYTF TGTGCCAGCAGCTTAGCAGGGGGGGTCTATGGCTACACCTTC
TRBJ1-4 TRBV7-9 - - CASSQGDTLRGTNEKLFF TGTGCCAGCAGCCAAGGGGACACCCTTAGGGGAACTAATGAAAAACTGTTTTTT
TRBJ1-2 TRBV4-3 - TRBD1 CASSQATGAFYGYTF TGCGCCAGCAGCCAAGCGACAGGGGCCTTCTATGGCTACACCTTC
TRBJ2-2 TRBV5-8 few - CASNLLNTGELFF TGTGCCAGCAATTTGCTAAACACCGGGGAGCTGTTTTTT
TRBJ1-5 TRBV27 few - CASSLSGGGAGQPQHF TGTGCCAGCAGTCTATCGGGGGGGGGCGCGGGTCAGCCCCAGCATTTT
TRBJ2-5 TRBV5-1 - TRBD2 CASSRGTSGETQYF TGCGCCAGCAGCCGAGGGACTAGCGGTGAGACCCAGTACTTC
TRBJ1-1 TRBV9 few - CASSPQGTEAFF TGTGCCAGCAGCCCGCAGGGGACTGAAGCTTTCTTT
TRBJ2-1 TRBV4-1 - - CASSQGGDGTNEQFF TGCGCCAGCAGCCAAGGGGGTGACGGGACGAATGAGCAGTTCTTC